This T cell receptor beta chain was sequenced during a study of blood T cell repertoires in COVID-19. Across the study: T cells, B-cell-depleted T cells, or PBMCs provided the cDNA or gDNA that served as material.

The trim removed 1 base at V and 5 bases at J, leaving 12 bases unmatched. CDR1 and CDR2 (germline): MNHEY, SMNVEV (reference sequence). This CDR3 has 20 residues. Seattle cases were enrolled at active infection and followed longitudinally. The authors' processing: Amplification with reference gene primers provided the estimates of nucleated cell counts. The table came from immunoSEQ multiplex PCR; TCRdb's copy has only in-frame clones and leaves some out. V and J calls and clone size come straight from that table; D and trimming were deduced from the DNA. The sample has 360,000 or so clones, roughly 89% seen once.

This receptor was identified in a woman aged 55-70 years with COVID-19, enrolled during active disease. Material: peripheral blood. V and J are TRBV27 and TRBJ2-3; 16 nucleotides agree with TRBD2. CDR3 sequence reads: CASSLFSPGLAGGRGDTQYF. In nucleotides, the CDR3 is TGTGCCAGCAGTTTATTTTCCCCGGGACTAGCGGGGGGGAGGGGAGATACGCAGTATTTT.